This T cell receptor beta chain stems from a study of T cells in Graves' hyperthyroidism and ophthalmopathy. Study-level results: Ophthalmopathy was predicted by the model a median of roughly 6 months ahead of onset.

Regions amplified from RNA transcripts were the TCR beta CDR3 regions. Using the HTBI primer set, a first-round RT-PCR was run on the TCR CDR3. TCRdb passed the multiplex PCR reads through MiXCR, listing each CDR3 protein once. This sample yields about 660,000 distinct CDR3 sequences, of which nearly 45% are seen a single time; roughly 6.5% belongs to the top ten. On this clonotype itself: The antigen is undetermined.

The CDR3 is 13 amino acids. In germline, CDR1 is SQVTM, CDR2 ANQGSEA. Unmatched junction bases numbered 6, after V lost 7 bases and J lost 8 bases. The specimen sequenced was peripheral blood or thyroid tissue (not recorded which). This TCR derives from an adult man with Graves' disease, either hyperthyroidism or ophthalmopathy (not recorded which). The chain employs TRBV29-1 and TRBJ1-6, with 9 bases identical to TRBD1. CDR3 DNA: TGCAGCGCTCCGGGACAGGGATATTCACCCCTCCACTTT. Translation: CSAPGQGYSPLHF.